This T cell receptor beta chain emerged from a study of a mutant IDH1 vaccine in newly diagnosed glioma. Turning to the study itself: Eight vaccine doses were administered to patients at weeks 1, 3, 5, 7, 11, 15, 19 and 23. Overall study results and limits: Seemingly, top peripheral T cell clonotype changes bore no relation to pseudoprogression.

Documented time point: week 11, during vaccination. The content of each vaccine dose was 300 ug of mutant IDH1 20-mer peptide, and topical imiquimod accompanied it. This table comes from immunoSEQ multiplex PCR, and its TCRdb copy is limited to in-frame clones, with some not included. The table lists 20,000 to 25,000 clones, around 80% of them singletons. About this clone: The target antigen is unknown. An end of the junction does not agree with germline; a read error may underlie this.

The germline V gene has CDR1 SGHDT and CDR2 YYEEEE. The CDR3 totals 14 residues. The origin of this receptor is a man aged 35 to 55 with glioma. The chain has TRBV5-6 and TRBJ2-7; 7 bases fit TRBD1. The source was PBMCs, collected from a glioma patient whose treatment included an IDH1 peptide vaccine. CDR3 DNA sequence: TGTGCCGGCAGCCCGGGACAGAGCAGGTACGAGCAGTACTTC. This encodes CAGSPGQSRYEQYF.